This paragraph covers one T cell receptor (beta chain) sequence. What it recognizes is unknown. The data were obtained in a study of cytotoxic CD8 clonotypes in ibrutinib-treated CLL. Background on the study: The samples contained a few hundred thousand productive templates on average. They also contained an average of about 100,000 productive rearrangements.

Trimming removed 2 bases at V and 2 bases at J, with 15 bases between. This CDR3 has 16 amino acids. CDR1 and CDR2 from the germline V gene are SEHNR and FQNEAQ (reference sequence). Study-wide results and limits: Starting clonality was above that of age-matched healthy donors and tracked circulating CD8+ T-cell counts.

The planned depth of sequencing spanned 1 in 200,000 to 1 in 1 million T cells. Here immunoSEQ multiplex PCR was the method, and the copy in TCRdb shows in-frame clones only, minus some. The sample gives under 200,000 clones, 81% of which show up once; roughly 1.9% is in the top ten. Source: PBMCs, taken after 12 months of ibrutinib treatment. This rearrangement joins TRBV7-9 to TRBJ2-5, with D hard to call. The sequence was collected from a human donor with chronic lymphocytic leukemia. DNA for the CDR3: TGTGCCAGCAGCTTAAAGGATTTCGGAGTTCAAGAGACCCAGTACTTC. It yields the protein CASSLKDFGVQETQYF.